This T cell receptor (beta chain) comes out of a study of T cell changes during pregnancy in multiple sclerosis. Libraries were prepared by immunoSEQ multiplex PCR; TCRdb keeps only in-frame clonotypes and omits some of them. Among 25,000 to 35,000 clones listed, about 87% were seen once. The CDR3 totals 13 residues. With 3 bases removed from V and 1 base from J, the gap between germline ends came to 6 bases. The germline gives CDR1 MNHEY, CDR2 SVGAGI. Sequencing was performed on CD8+ T cells from peripheral blood mononuclear cells, taken in the first trimester of pregnancy. The receptor was isolated from a female donor with multiple sclerosis, enrolled in a pregnancy study. J is TRBJ1-1 and V is TRBV6-5, with D possibly TRBD1 on 5 matching bases. The DNA of the CDR3 is TGTGCCAGCAGTTATGACAGGAACACTGAAGCTTTCTTT. Its translation: CASSYDRNTEAFF.